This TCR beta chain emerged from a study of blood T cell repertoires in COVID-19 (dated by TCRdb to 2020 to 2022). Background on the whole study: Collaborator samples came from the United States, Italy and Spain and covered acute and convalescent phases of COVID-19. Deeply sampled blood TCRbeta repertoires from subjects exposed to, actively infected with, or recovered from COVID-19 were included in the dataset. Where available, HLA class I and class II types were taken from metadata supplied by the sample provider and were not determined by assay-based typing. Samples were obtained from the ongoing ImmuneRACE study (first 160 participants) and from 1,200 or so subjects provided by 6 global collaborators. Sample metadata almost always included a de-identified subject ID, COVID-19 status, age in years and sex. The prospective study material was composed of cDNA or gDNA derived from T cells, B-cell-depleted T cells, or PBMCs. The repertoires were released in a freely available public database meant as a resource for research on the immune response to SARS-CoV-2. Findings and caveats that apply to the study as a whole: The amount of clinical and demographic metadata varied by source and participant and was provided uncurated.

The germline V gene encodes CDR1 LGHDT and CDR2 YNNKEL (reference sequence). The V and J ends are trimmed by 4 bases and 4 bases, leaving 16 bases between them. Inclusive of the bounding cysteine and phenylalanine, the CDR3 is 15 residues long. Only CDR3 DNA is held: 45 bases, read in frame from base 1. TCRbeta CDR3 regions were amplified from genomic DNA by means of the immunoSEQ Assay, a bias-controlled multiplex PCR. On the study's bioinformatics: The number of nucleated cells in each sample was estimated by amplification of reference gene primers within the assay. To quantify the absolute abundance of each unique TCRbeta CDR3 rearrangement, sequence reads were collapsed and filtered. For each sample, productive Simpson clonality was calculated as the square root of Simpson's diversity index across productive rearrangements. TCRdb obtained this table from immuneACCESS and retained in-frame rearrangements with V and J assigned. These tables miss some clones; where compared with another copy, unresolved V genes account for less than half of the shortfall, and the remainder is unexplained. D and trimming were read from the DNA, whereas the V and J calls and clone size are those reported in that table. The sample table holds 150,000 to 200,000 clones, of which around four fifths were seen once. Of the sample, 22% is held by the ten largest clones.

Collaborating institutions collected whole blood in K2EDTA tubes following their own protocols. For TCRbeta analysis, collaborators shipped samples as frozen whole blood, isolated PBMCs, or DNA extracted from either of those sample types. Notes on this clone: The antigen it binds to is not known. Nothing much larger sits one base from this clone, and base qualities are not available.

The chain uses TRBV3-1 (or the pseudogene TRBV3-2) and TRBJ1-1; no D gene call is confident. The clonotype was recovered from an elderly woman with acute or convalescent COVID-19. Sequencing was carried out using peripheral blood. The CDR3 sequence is CASSPLVGEGTEAFF. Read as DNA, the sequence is TGTGCCAGCAGCCCTCTAGTGGGAGAAGGCACTGAAGCTTTCTTT.